A single sample gave rise to the 20 T cell receptor beta chains below, sequenced in a study of molecular identifiers for immune sequencing clone quantification. TCRdb analysed the PCR reads with MiXCR anew, one entry per CDR3 protein. The data show about 640,000 distinct CDR3 sequences, with about 20% seen just once and around 0.9% held by the top ten. The sequencing sample was made of naive CD8+ T cells from blood, with Jurkat cell RNA spiked in. Specified subset: FACS-sorted CD8+CD4-CCR7+CD45RA+ naive T cells. These TCRs come from a human donor in good health. Some libraries in this study had Jurkat cell RNA spiked in.

This chain links TRBV5-1 with TRBJ2-2; D remains ambiguous. The length of the CDR3 is 15 residues. CDR1 SGHRS and CDR2 YFSETQ come from the germline V gene. Trimming shortened V by 4 bases and J by 3 bases, and 13 bases separated the two germline ends. The DNA for the CDR3 is TGCGCCAGCAGCACAATGGATGGGTACACCGGGGAGCTGTTTTTT. This codes for CASSTMDGYTGELFF.

This clonotype was picked up many times. The chain uses TRBV2 and TRBJ2-3; 13 bases are a match to TRBD2. The CDR3 sequence is 17 residues long. V gave up 6 bases and J gave up 2 bases; unmatched junction bases: 8. Germline V gene lookup returns CDR1 SNHLY and CDR2 FYNNEI. The CDR3 region has the DNA TGTGCCAGCAGGGCAGGACTAGCGGGGGATCACACAGATACGCAGTATTTT. This encodes CASRAGLAGDHTDTQYF.

This clonotype was found many times. The CDR3 spells CASSQGGQGAYEQYF. The CDR3 region has the DNA TGCGCCAGCAGCCAAGGAGGACAGGGGGCCTACGAGCAGTACTTC. The chain uses TRBV4-3 and TRBJ2-7, with TRBD1 matching 10 bases. The ends lost 1 base at V and 2 bases at J; junction bases unmatched: 2. The CDR3 is made up of 15 amino acids. CDR1 and CDR2 (germline): LGHNA, YSLEER.

As concerns this clonotype: This may be a read error: a much more frequent sequence differs by one nucleotide. This sequence joins TRBV28 and TRBJ2-2; D gene unclear. Deletions cut 3 bases from V and 6 bases from J, with 8 bases between. The germline V gene encodes CDR1 MDHEN and CDR2 SYDVKM. CDR3 length: 13 residues. The CDR3 region is CASSFLVAGELFF. The CDR3 bases are TGTGCCAGCAGTTTTTTGGTCGCCGGGGAGCTGTTTTTT.

Many counts were recorded for this clonotype. The chain employs TRBV29-1 and TRBJ2-1; a possible D gene is TRBD2 (5 bases). Trimming stripped 2 bases from V and 0 bases from J, with 11 bases between. CDR1 SQVTM and CDR2 ANQGSEA come from the germline V gene. The CDR3 runs 15 residues. CDR3 residues: CSVEYSGSSYNEQFF. DNA of the CDR3: TGCAGCGTTGAATATTCGGGGAGCTCCTACAATGAGCAGTTCTTC.

There are a few counts of this clonotype. The chain couples TRBV9 to TRBJ2-7; D may be TRBD2 (6 bases). The V end lost 0 bases, the J end lost 5 bases, and 21 bases lay between the germline ends. The CDR3 extends over 17 amino acids. Germline CDR1 is SGDLS and CDR2 is YYNGEE. For the CDR3, the DNA is TGTGCCAGCAGCGTAGAGCCCATGGGGGTAGCGGTGGACGAGCAGTACTTC. Its protein is CASSVEPMGVAVDEQYF.

The table lists this clonotype with a few counts. This chain links TRBV29-1 with TRBJ2-1; a weak D match, TRBD2 (6 bases). CDR3 length: 15 residues. Looked up from germline, CDR1 is SQVTM and CDR2 is ANQGSEA. Trimming took off 3 bases at V and 4 bases at J, with 16 bases between the two ends. This chain's CDR3 is CSVDSGQGFYNEQFF. The CDR3 region has the DNA TGCAGCGTTGATAGCGGTCAGGGCTTTTACAATGAGCAGTTCTTC.

This clonotype was seen repeatedly, ten times or more. CDR3 DNA sequence: TGTGCCAGTAGTATAGCCCTAGGGAATGAGCAGTTCTTC. Its translation is CASSIALGNEQFF. The genes are TRBV19 and TRBJ2-1; D uncertain. In germline, CDR1 is LNHDA, CDR2 SQIVND (reference sequence). Between the trimmed V and J ends, which lost 1 base and 7 bases, there was a span of 8 bases. This CDR3 comprises 13 residues. Together with reference TRBV19 and TRBJ2-1, the CDR3 gives the full variable domain: DGGITQSPKYLFRKEGQNVTLSCEQNLNHDAMYWYRQDPGQGLRLIYYSQIVNDFQKGDIAEGYSVSREKKESFPLTVTSAQKNPTAFYLCASSIALGNEQFFGPGTRLTVL.

Many counts were recorded for this clonotype. The chain links TRBV12-3 or TRBV12-4 to TRBJ2-3; tentative D call: TRBD2 (6 bases). Trimming shortened V by 3 bases and J by 4 bases, and 11 bases separated the two germline ends. This CDR3 is 14 amino acids long. As DNA, the CDR3 is TGTGCCAGCAGTTTCGGGGGAGGTGCAGATACGCAGTATTTT. Translated, it gives CASSFGGGADTQYF.

This clonotype has at least ten counts. CDR3 bases: TGTGCCAGTAGTATGATACAGGGTTACCAGCCCCAGCATTTT. Its translation is CASSMIQGYQPQHF. V usage is TRBV19 and J usage is TRBJ1-5; tentative D call: TRBD1 (6 bases). V shed 3 bases and J shed 7 bases, with 13 bases lying between them. The CDR3 runs 14 residues. The V gene's germline CDR1 is LNHDA and CDR2 SQIVND (reference sequence).

At least ten counts were recorded for this clonotype. This chain connects TRBV13 to TRBJ2-3; D gene ambiguous. CDR1 PRHDT and CDR2 FYEKMQ come from the germline V gene (reference sequence). This CDR3 has 13 amino acids. The ends were cut back, 5 bases at V and 5 bases at J, with 11 bases in the middle. CDR3 in amino acids: CASSAVPGDTQYF. DNA of the CDR3: TGTGCCAGCAGCGCCGTACCGGGAGATACGCAGTATTTT.

To note about this clonotype: This clone may be a read error of a much larger clone one base away. V gene TRBV6-2 or TRBV6-3 combines with J gene TRBJ2-7; no clear D gene. Deletions cut 2 bases from V and 0 bases from J, with 5 bases between. This CDR3 region has 13 residues. The germline V gene encodes CDR1 MNHEY and CDR2 SVGEGT. The DNA of the CDR3 is TGTGCCAGCAGTTACGTGGTCTCCTACGAGCAGTACTTC. This sequence encodes CASSYVVSYEQYF.

V usage is TRBV6-5 and J usage is TRBJ1-1, with TRBD1 as a possible D gene (5 bases). The CDR3 consists of 16 residues. V lost 7 bases, J lost 1 base, and 19 bases lay in between. Germline loops: CDR1 MNHEY, CDR2 SVGAGI. The CDR3 sequence is CASNFTDGQANTEAFF. In DNA form, the CDR3 reads TGTGCCAGCAATTTCACCGATGGACAAGCGAACACTGAAGCTTTCTTT.

This clonotype has just a few counts. DNA of the CDR3: TGTGCCAGCCAGGACAGGGACTCCTACGAGCAGTACTTC. It encodes CASQDRDSYEQYF. This chain connects TRBV28 to TRBJ2-7; TRBD1 aligns across 8 bases. The junction had 3 bases not matched to a gene; V was cut back by 8 bases and J by 0 bases. This CDR3 has 13 amino acids. The germline V gene encodes CDR1 MDHEN and CDR2 SYDVKM.

This clonotype was seen many times. V is TRBV28 and J is TRBJ2-5, with 8 bases that match TRBD1. CDR3 size: 17 residues. J was trimmed by 5 bases and V by 1 base; bases with no gene match: 12. The germline CDR1 and CDR2 sequences are MDHEN and SYDVKM. CDR3 in amino acids: CASSLYRSGGRGETQYF. CDR3 DNA sequence: TGTGCCAGCAGTTTATATCGCTCAGGGGGCCGGGGGGAGACCCAGTACTTC. Drawing the rest from reference TRBV28 and TRBJ2-5, the complete variable domain is DVKVTQSSRYLVKRTGEKVFLECVQDMDHENMFWYRQDPGLGLRLIYFSYDVKMKEKGDIPEGYSVSREKKERFSLILESASTNQTSMYLCASSLYRSGGRGETQYFGPGTRLLVL.

The CDR3 bases are TGTGCCAGCAGTTTAGGACAGGGGCTGGGTCAGCCCCAGCATTTT. Its translation: CASSLGQGLGQPQHF. The V call is TRBV12-3 or TRBV12-4, the J call TRBJ1-5; 8 nucleotides align to TRBD1. The CDR3 has 15 amino acids. Trimming removed 1 base from V and 6 bases from J; junction bases left unmatched: 5.

This clonotype has just a few counts. The chain combines TRBV30 with TRBJ2-3, with TRBD2 matching 10 bases. V was clipped by 4 bases and J by 0 bases; unmatched bases: 7. The CDR3 covers 16 residues. Germline-derived CDR1 and CDR2 are GTSNPN and SVGIG (reference sequence). The CDR3 DNA reads TGTGCCTGGACCTTAGCGGGGGGACTAAGCACAGATACGCAGTATTTT. Its protein product is CAWTLAGGLSTDTQYF. Variable domain in full (rest from reference TRBV30 and TRBJ2-3): SQTIHQWPATLVQPVGSPLSLECTVEGTSNPNLYWYRQAAGRGLQLLFYSVGIGQISSEVPQNLSASRPQDRQFILSSKKLLLSDSGFYLCAWTLAGGLSTDTQYFGPGTRLTVL.

This clonotype occurred many times. This sequence joins TRBV12-3 or TRBV12-4 and TRBJ2-7; TRBD2 matches 14 bases. V was pared by 5 bases and J by 4 bases, with 7 bases of the junction left unmatched. The CDR3 loop spans 16 amino acids. The CDR3 here is CASSQTGTSGSYEQYF. The CDR3 DNA reads as TGTGCCAGCAGTCAAACCGGGACTAGCGGGAGTTACGAGCAGTACTTC.

Many counts were recorded for this clonotype. This chain links TRBV28 with TRBJ1-1; D ambiguous. This CDR3 is built from 15 residues. Germline-derived CDR1 and CDR2 are MDHEN and SYDVKM. The V end lost 6 bases, the J end lost 11 bases, and 25 bases lay between the germline ends. DNA of the CDR3: TGTGCCAGCAGACACATGAAGAGGGAGGTGGTCGCTGCTTTCTTT. Its protein is CASRHMKREVVAAFF.

This clonotype was recorded many times. The chain recombines TRBV6-5 with TRBJ2-7; D gene unclear. This CDR3 has 13 residues. The V end lost 5 bases, the J end lost 3 bases, and 11 bases lay between the germline ends. Germline CDR1 is MNHEY and CDR2 is SVGAGI. CDR3 bases: TGTGCCAGCAGTGTCTTTGATGACTACGAGCAGTACTTC. The encoded protein is CASSVFDDYEQYF.